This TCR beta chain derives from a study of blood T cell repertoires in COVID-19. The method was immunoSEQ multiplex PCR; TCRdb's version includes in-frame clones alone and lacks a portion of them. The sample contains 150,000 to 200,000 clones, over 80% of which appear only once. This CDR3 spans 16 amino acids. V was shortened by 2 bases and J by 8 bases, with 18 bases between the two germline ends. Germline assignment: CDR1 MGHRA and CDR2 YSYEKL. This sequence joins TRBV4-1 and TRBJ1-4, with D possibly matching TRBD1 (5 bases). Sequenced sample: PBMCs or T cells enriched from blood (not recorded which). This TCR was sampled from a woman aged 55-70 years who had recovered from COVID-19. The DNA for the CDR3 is TGCGCCAGCAGCCAACATGGAGCAAGGGAGGGGGAAAAACTGTTTTTT. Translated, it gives CASSQHGAREGEKLFF.